The 21 T cell receptor beta chains below were found in one sample sequenced in a study of T-cell reconstitution after alpha-beta-depleted transplantation in children. The library targeted TCRbeta and was prepared with unique molecular identifiers. One entry per CDR3 protein results from TCRdb running MiXCR on the PCR reads. The sample shows 490,000 or so distinct CDR3 sequences, roughly an eighth of them seen only once. Material: PBMCs from the stem cell graft donor, obtained from the stem cell graft. The receptors were sampled from a human donor who donated a stem cell graft to a child with combined immunodeficiency.

This clonotype was observed a handful of times. This chain connects TRBV29-1 to TRBJ2-3, with D possibly being TRBD1 (6 bases). V shed 4 bases and J shed 1 base, with 12 bases lying between them. The CDR3 is 14 amino acids. CDR1 is SQVTM, CDR2 ANQGSEA, per germline. CDR3 sequence reads: CSVATGFGTDTQYF. Written as DNA, the CDR3 is TGCAGCGTTGCCACAGGGTTCGGCACAGATACGCAGTATTTT.

This clonotype was counted between two and nine times. The gene calls are TRBV5-1 and TRBJ1-1, with 8 bases identical to TRBD1. Germline V CDR1 and CDR2: SGHRS, YFSETQ. Trimming at V came to 5 bases and at J to 1 base, leaving 4 bases not matched to a gene. The length of the CDR3 is 14 residues. CDR3 protein: CASRTGDENTEAFF. The CDR3 DNA sequence: TGCGCCAGCAGGACAGGGGACGAGAACACTGAAGCTTTCTTT.

Ten or more counts support this clonotype. The chain uses TRBV12-3 or TRBV12-4 and TRBJ1-3; D unclear. V was trimmed by 6 bases and J by 0 bases, leaving 9 bases between them. The CDR3 loop spans 14 amino acids. CDR3 bases: TGTGCCAGCAGCAGGAAGATCTCTGGAAACACCATATATTTT. Encoded protein: CASSRKISGNTIYF.

The chain employs TRBV7-6 and TRBJ2-1; 14 nucleotides align to TRBD2. Trimming at V came to 5 bases and at J to 8 bases, leaving 8 bases not matched to a gene. There are 16 residues in the CDR3. CDR1 SGHVS and CDR2 FNYEAQ come from the germline V gene. CDR3 amino acids: CASSPGLAGGFYEQFF. Here the CDR3 DNA reads TGTGCCAGCAGCCCCGGACTAGCGGGAGGTTTTTATGAGCAGTTCTTC.

This clonotype was seen more than once but under ten times. This chain connects TRBV7-2 to TRBJ2-7; 8 bases are shared with TRBD2. Germline CDR1 reads SGHTA; CDR2 reads FQGNSA. Trimming took 5 bases from V and 6 from J; bases not matched to a gene: 9. This CDR3 has 14 residues. CDR3 DNA sequence: TGTGCCAGCAGCCACAGCGGGGGCACGCCCGAGCAGTACTTC. This codes for CASSHSGGTPEQYF.

This clonotype was seen only a few times. Given a much more abundant clone one base away, this may be a read error. This sequence joins TRBV2 and TRBJ2-5; D is possibly TRBD1 (5 bases). The CDR3 length is 13 residues. Trimming cost V 6 bases and J 1 base, with 9 bases left between them. In germline, CDR1 is SNHLY, CDR2 FYNNEI. The CDR3 region has the DNA TGTGCCAGCAGCAAAGACAGCCAAGAGACCCAGTACTTC. Residues: CASSKDSQETQYF.

Many counts were recorded for this clonotype. The gene calls are TRBV6-5 and TRBJ2-3; a weak D match, TRBD1 (6 bases). The CDR3 extends over 14 amino acids. Trimming took off 0 bases at V and 10 bases at J, with 14 bases between the two ends. Germline V gene data show CDR1 as MNHEY and CDR2 as SVGAGI. The CDR3 loop is CASSYSDRSVAQYF. The CDR3 nucleotides are TGTGCCAGCAGTTACTCGGACAGATCCGTCGCGCAGTATTTT.

This clonotype showed up just a few times. V is TRBV12-3 or TRBV12-4 and J is TRBJ2-5; perhaps TRBD2 as D (5 bases). V lost 2 bases and J 7 bases, leaving 14 bases between the germline ends. The CDR3 sequence is 14 residues long. As DNA, the CDR3 is TGTGCCAGCAGTTTAAGTACTAGAGGTGGGACCCAGTACTTC. This gives the protein CASSLSTRGGTQYF.

Comments on this clonotype: One base away lies a much larger clone, so this may be a sequencing read error. The rearrangement uses TRBV20-1 and TRBJ2-5; D may be TRBD2 (6 bases). The CDR3 extends over 13 amino acids. Germline V gene sequence: CDR1 DFQATT, CDR2 SNEGSKA (reference sequence). The DNA for the CDR3 is TGCAGTGCTGTAGCGGCGACTAAAGAGGCCCAGTACTTC. It encodes CSAVAATKEAQYF.

The chain couples TRBV4-2 to TRBJ2-5; the match to TRBD2 covers 9 bases. Germline V gene data show CDR1 as LGHNA and CDR2 as YNFKEQ. The CDR3 contains 16 residues. V lost 3 bases to trimming and J lost 2 bases; unmatched junction nucleotides: 7. The CDR3 DNA follows: TGTGCCAGCAGCCAGGCGGGGGGGCGGATACAAGAGACCCAGTACTTC. It is translated as CASSQAGGRIQETQYF.

This clonotype was picked up many times. This rearrangement joins TRBV4-2 to TRBJ2-1, with D maybe TRBD1 (6 bases). Germline V gene sequence: CDR1 LGHNA, CDR2 YNFKEQ. There are 16 residues in the CDR3. Trimming removed 1 base from V and 4 bases from J, with 14 bases in between. DNA of the CDR3: TGTGCCAGCAGCCAAGCCTCGGGAAGGGGGTACAATGAGCAGTTCTTC. Protein product: CASSQASGRGYNEQFF.

This clonotype was seen more than once but under ten times. V is TRBV10-3 and J is TRBJ2-7, with 7 positions matching TRBD2. CDR3 size: 15 residues. Germline lookup yields CDR1 ENHRY and CDR2 SYGVKD. After removal of 2 bases from V and 0 bases from J, the junction contained 4 bases not matched to a gene. DNA for the CDR3: TGTGCCATCAGTGAGCCAGGCGGGAGCTCCTACGAGCAGTACTTC. The encoded protein is CAISEPGGSSYEQYF.

The chain recombines TRBV18 with TRBJ1-5; D is unresolved. V was shortened by 2 bases and J by 4 bases, with 9 bases between the two germline ends. Per germline, CDR1 KGHSH and CDR2 LQKENI. The CDR3 contains 14 residues. CDR3 in DNA: TGTGCCAGCTCACCAGGAGTCGGGAATCAGCCCCAGCATTTT. This sequence encodes CASSPGVGNQPQHF.

V gene TRBV6-2 or TRBV6-3 combines with J gene TRBJ2-5; D is ambiguous. Germline CDR1 is MNHEY and CDR2 is SVGEGT. The V and J ends lost 6 bases and 1 base respectively, with 15 bases between them. The CDR3 has 15 residues. The CDR3 is CASSPGALGQETQYF. In nucleotides, the CDR3 is TGTGCCAGCAGCCCCGGAGCCCTCGGCCAAGAGACCCAGTACTTC.

This clonotype was seen ten or more times. This chain uses TRBV5-1 with TRBJ2-6; possibly TRBD2 for D (5 bases). The germline V and J ends were trimmed by 0 bases and 1 base, with 8 bases remaining between them. From germline, CDR1 is SGHRS and CDR2 YFSETQ. This CDR3 is built from 16 residues. The CDR3 loop reads CASSLGGLSGANVLTF. The CDR3 bases are TGCGCCAGCAGCTTGGGAGGACTGTCTGGGGCCAACGTCCTGACTTTC.

V usage is TRBV2 and J usage is TRBJ1-5; 8 nucleotides match TRBD1. J lost 6 bases, V lost 1 base, and 2 bases had no gene match. CDR1 SNHLY and CDR2 FYNNEI come from the germline V gene. The CDR3 has 14 amino acids. The CDR3 region is CASSEGTGSQPQHF. The CDR3 DNA reads TGTGCCAGCAGTGAAGGGACAGGGAGTCAGCCCCAGCATTTT.

This clonotype has a handful of counts. The chain links TRBV12-3 or TRBV12-4 to TRBJ2-7; D gene ambiguous. V dropped 3 bases and J dropped 2 bases, with 14 bases sitting between them. The CDR3 sequence is 15 residues long. CDR3 region: CASSFVLRETYEQYF. The CDR3 DNA reads TGTGCCAGCAGTTTCGTGCTGAGAGAAACCTACGAGCAGTACTTC.

V is TRBV20-1 and J is TRBJ2-3; 11 nucleotides line up with TRBD2. CDR1 DFQATT and CDR2 SNEGSKA come from the germline V gene (reference sequence). V shed 4 bases and J 8 bases; nucleotides not matched to a gene: 8. The CDR3 runs to 14 residues. The CDR3 coding sequence is TGCAGTGCTACATTTAGCGGGAGGGGTCCTACGCAGTATTTT. Protein: CSATFSGRGPTQYF.

This clonotype was observed at least ten times. This sequence joins TRBV7-9 and TRBJ2-7; perhaps TRBD1 as D (6 bases). The CDR3 contains 12 residues. V was cut by 3 bases and J by 5 bases, with 8 bases left in between. Germline V gene data show CDR1 as SEHNR and CDR2 as FQNEAQ (reference sequence). The CDR3 here is CASSLDSHEQYF. CDR3 DNA sequence: TGTGCCAGCAGCTTGGACAGCCACGAGCAGTACTTC.

This clonotype was recorded at least ten times. The V and J genes are TRBV27 and TRBJ2-1; TRBD2 matches at 14 bases. The CDR3 covers 15 residues. After removal of 7 bases from V and 8 bases from J, the junction contained 7 bases not matched to a gene. Germline lookup yields CDR1 MNHEY and CDR2 SMNVEV (reference sequence). CDR3 bases: TGTGCCAGCACCCGCGGGACTAGCGGGAGACATGAGCAGTTCTTC. Its translation: CASTRGTSGRHEQFF.

This clonotype was observed many times. J is TRBJ2-1 and V is TRBV27; D not resolved. Germline assignment: CDR1 MNHEY and CDR2 SMNVEV (reference sequence). The CDR3 runs 15 residues. V was trimmed by 5 bases and J by 3 bases, leaving 14 bases between them. CDR3 loop: CASSVGRTYYNEQFF. The CDR3 DNA reads TGTGCCAGCAGTGTGGGCAGGACCTACTACAATGAGCAGTTCTTC.